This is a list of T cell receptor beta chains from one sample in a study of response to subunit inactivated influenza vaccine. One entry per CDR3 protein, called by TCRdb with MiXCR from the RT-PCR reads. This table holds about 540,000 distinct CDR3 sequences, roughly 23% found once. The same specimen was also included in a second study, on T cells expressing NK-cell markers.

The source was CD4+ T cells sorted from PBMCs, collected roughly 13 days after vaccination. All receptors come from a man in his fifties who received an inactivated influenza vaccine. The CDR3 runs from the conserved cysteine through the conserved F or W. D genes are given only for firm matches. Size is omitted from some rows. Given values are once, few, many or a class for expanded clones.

CDR3: CASSPEGLTQYF
DNA: TGTGCCAGCTCACCTGAGGGGTTGACTCAGTACTTC
D: NA
size: few
J: TRBJ2-4
V: TRBV18

CDR3: CAISVGGGTDTQYF
DNA: TGTGCCATCAGTGTGGGGGGAGGGACAGATACGCAGTATTTT
D: TRBD2
size: NA
J: TRBJ2-3
V: TRBV10-3

CDR3: CASSVVGGPNTGELFF
DNA: TGTGCCAGCAGCGTAGTCGGGGGCCCAAACACCGGGGAGCTGTTTTTT
D: NA
size: NA
J: TRBJ2-2
V: TRBV9

CDR3: CASSYSIHRITNYGYTF
DNA: TGTGCCAGCAGTTACTCGATCCACAGGATAACTAACTATGGCTACACCTTC
D: NA
size: once
J: TRBJ1-2
V: TRBV6-5

CDR3: CASSQESGSYNEQFF
DNA: TGCGCCAGCAGCCAAGAATCAGGCTCCTACAATGAGCAGTTCTTC
D: NA
size: NA
J: TRBJ2-1
V: TRBV4-2

CDR3: CASSQDLGKLFF
DNA: TGTGCCAGCAGCCAAGATCTAGGGAAACTGTTTTTT
D: NA
size: many
J: TRBJ1-4
V: TRBV3-1

CDR3: CASKLASGGYNEQFF
DNA: TGTGCCAGCAAACTTGCTAGCGGGGGATACAATGAGCAGTTCTTC
D: TRBD2
size: few
J: TRBJ2-1
V: TRBV28

CDR3: CASLLAGIYNEQFF
DNA: TGTGCCAGCTTACTAGCGGGAATCTACAATGAGCAGTTCTTC
D: TRBD2
size: NA
J: TRBJ2-1
V: TRBV12-3/TRBV12-4

CDR3: CASSFRSSDTQYF
DNA: TGTGCCAGCAGCTTCCGATCCTCAGATACGCAGTATTTT
D: NA
size: few
J: TRBJ2-3
V: TRBV7-2

CDR3: CASSRDTSLAIYF
DNA: TGTGCCAGCAGCAGAGACACCTCCTTGGCCATATATTTT
D: NA
size: many
J: TRBJ1-3
V: TRBV5-6

CDR3: CASSLAGQSKAFF
DNA: TGCGCCAGCAGCTTGGCCGGACAGTCAAAAGCTTTCTTT
D: NA
size: NA
J: TRBJ1-1
V: TRBV5-1

CDR3: CATSPGLAGAELFF
DNA: TGTGCCACCAGCCCCGGACTAGCGGGGGCAGAGCTGTTTTTT
D: TRBD2
size: few
J: TRBJ2-2
V: TRBV15

CDR3: CAWQGQETQYF
DNA: TGTGCCTGGCAGGGGCAAGAGACCCAGTACTTC
D: NA
size: NA
J: TRBJ2-5
V: TRBV30

CDR3: CASRATALETQYF
DNA: TGCGCCAGCAGGGCGACAGCTTTAGAGACCCAGTACTTC
D: NA
size: few
J: TRBJ2-5
V: TRBV10-2

CDR3: CASSRGRANTDTQYF
DNA: TGTGCCAGCAGTCGCGGGAGGGCAAACACAGATACGCAGTATTTT
D: TRBD2
size: NA
J: TRBJ2-3
V: TRBV6-1

CDR3: CASSSYGLSTGELFF
DNA: TGTGCCAGCAGTTCATATGGACTCTCCACCGGGGAGCTGTTTTTT
D: NA
size: NA
J: TRBJ2-2
V: TRBV6-2/TRBV6-3

CDR3: CASSRSPGLAGTTRGNEQFF
DNA: TGTGCCAGCAGTCGATCTCCGGGACTAGCGGGAACAACTCGGGGCAATGAGCAGTTCTTC
D: TRBD2
size: NA
J: TRBJ2-1
V: TRBV6-4

CDR3: CASSHLPGQGAFEQFF
DNA: TGTGCCAGCAGCCACCTACCGGGACAGGGGGCTTTTGAGCAGTTCTTC
D: TRBD1
size: few
J: TRBJ2-1
V: TRBV16

CDR3: CASSPRDLPYNEQFF
DNA: TGTGCCAGCAGCCCGCGTGATCTTCCCTACAATGAGCAGTTCTTC
D: NA
size: NA
J: TRBJ2-1
V: TRBV21-1

CDR3: CAGSLVGERGQPQHF
DNA: TGTGCCGGCAGCTTGGTTGGGGAACGGGGCCAGCCCCAGCATTTT
D: NA
size: NA
J: TRBJ1-5
V: TRBV5-5

CDR3: CAIHRENYGYTF
DNA: TGTGCCATCCACCGGGAAAACTATGGCTACACCTTC
D: NA
size: few
J: TRBJ1-2
V: TRBV6-6

CDR3: CASSKTSGLYNEQFF
DNA: TGTGCCAGCAGCAAGACTAGCGGGCTATACAATGAGCAGTTCTTC
D: TRBD2
size: NA
J: TRBJ2-1
V: TRBV7-7

CDR3: CASSFTSGGGGYTF
DNA: TGTGCCAGCAGCTTTACTTCAGGGGGCGGTGGCTACACCTTC
D: TRBD1
size: NA
J: TRBJ1-2
V: TRBV5-4

CDR3: CASSLSTNQETQYF
DNA: TGTGCCAGCAGCTTATCTACTAACCAAGAGACCCAGTACTTC
D: NA
size: few
J: TRBJ2-5
V: TRBV7-9

CDR3: CASSLEPDGRNEKLFF
DNA: TGCGCCAGCAGCTTGGAACCGGACGGACGTAATGAAAAACTGTTTTTT
D: NA
size: many
J: TRBJ1-4
V: TRBV5-1

CDR3: CASESGNSVYEQYF
DNA: TGTGCCAGCGAATCGGGAAACAGCGTTTACGAGCAGTACTTC
D: NA
size: NA
J: TRBJ2-7
V: TRBV19

CDR3: CASSLSGTGRGDTQYF
DNA: TGTGCCAGCAGCCTCTCCGGGACAGGGAGGGGAGATACGCAGTATTTT
D: TRBD1
size: NA
J: TRBJ2-3
V: TRBV14

CDR3: CSARDLNQPQHF
DNA: TGCAGTGCTAGAGATCTCAATCAGCCCCAGCATTTT
D: NA
size: NA
J: TRBJ1-5
V: TRBV20-1

CDR3: CASKAPNDPWGTDTQYF
DNA: TGTGCCAGTAAAGCCCCGAACGACCCCTGGGGCACAGATACGCAGTATTTT
D: NA
size: NA
J: TRBJ2-3
V: TRBV19

CDR3: CSARDFREGSYNEQFF
DNA: TGCAGTGCTAGAGATTTCCGGGAGGGCTCCTACAATGAGCAGTTCTTC
D: TRBD2
size: few
J: TRBJ2-1
V: TRBV20-1

CDR3: CSARQGPDTQYF
DNA: TGCAGCGCCCGACAGGGACCAGATACGCAGTATTTT
D: TRBD1
size: many
J: TRBJ2-3
V: TRBV29-1

CDR3: CASSFRIRLVGKTNYGYTF
DNA: TGTGCCAGCAGCTTTCGGATCCGCCTAGTGGGGAAGACGAACTATGGCTACACCTTC
D: NA
size: NA
J: TRBJ1-2
V: TRBV5-6

CDR3: CASSLRVLTYEQYF
DNA: TGTGCCAGCAGCTTACGGGTATTAACCTACGAGCAGTACTTC
D: NA
size: NA
J: TRBJ2-7
V: TRBV7-8

CDR3: CSVDRNMGDTQYF
DNA: TGCAGCGTCGACAGGAACATGGGAGATACGCAGTATTTT
D: NA
size: NA
J: TRBJ2-3
V: TRBV29-1

CDR3: CASRLGTSADRQFF
DNA: TGTGCCAGCAGGCTCGGGACTAGCGCTGATAGGCAGTTCTTC
D: TRBD2
size: few
J: TRBJ2-1
V: TRBV6-1